These 20 T cell receptor beta chains were sequenced from one sample in a study of T cells after yellow fever vaccination. One entry per CDR3 protein results from TCRdb running MiXCR on the 5' RACE reads. The sample shows hundreds of thousands of distinct CDR3 sequences, roughly an eighth of them seen only once. The specimen was PBMCs, collected on the day of the yellow fever booster vaccination. The receptors derive from a man aged 25-45 years who received the YFV17D yellow fever vaccine.

CDR3 region: CASRDWRTGELFF. The CDR3 nucleotides are TGCGCCAGCAGGGACTGGAGGACCGGGGAGCTGTTTTTT. The J gene is TRBJ2-2, the V gene TRBV5-1; D might be TRBD2 (5 bases). The CDR3 extends over 13 amino acids. The V gene lost 5 bases and the J gene lost 5 bases, with 10 bases spanning the gap. CDR1 SGHRS and CDR2 YFSETQ come from the germline V gene.

The chain uses TRBV7-2 and TRBJ2-4; D possibly matches TRBD1 or TRBD2 (6 bases each). Germline assignment: CDR1 SGHTA and CDR2 FQGNSA. The CDR3 runs 16 residues. The ends were cut back, 7 bases at V and 0 bases at J, with 16 bases in the middle. The CDR3 region is CASTQGPGAAKNIQYF. The CDR3 region has the DNA TGTGCCAGCACCCAAGGCCCGGGGGCAGCCAAAAACATTCAGTACTTC.

The chain combines TRBV4-1 with TRBJ2-5; D is unclear. CDR1 is MGHRA and CDR2 is YSYEKL in the germline V gene. There are 13 residues in the CDR3. Deletions cut 0 bases from V and 5 bases from J, with 7 bases between. This CDR3 reads CASSQEVFETQYF. CDR3 coding DNA: TGCGCCAGCAGCCAAGAGGTATTCGAGACCCAGTACTTC.

The V and J genes are TRBV6-1 and TRBJ2-7; D assignment may be TRBD1 or TRBD2 (6 bases each). This CDR3 region has 14 residues. V was clipped by 5 bases and J by 4 bases, with 15 bases between them. Germline CDR1 is MNHNS and CDR2 is SASEGT. CDR3 loop: CASSPSLGGYEQYF. The CDR3 coding sequence is TGTGCCAGCAGTCCCTCTTTAGGGGGGTACGAGCAGTACTTC.

The chain is built from TRBV27 and TRBJ1-4; D gene uncertain. Deletions cut 6 bases from V and 6 bases from J, with 14 bases between. This CDR3 spans 14 amino acids. Germline V gene sequence: CDR1 MNHEY, CDR2 SMNVEV (reference sequence). CDR3 protein: CASRSNAPDEKLFF. The CDR3 nucleotides are TGTGCCAGCAGGTCGAACGCCCCGGATGAAAAACTGTTTTTT.

This sequence joins TRBV5-1 and TRBJ1-1, with D hard to call. Trimming took 7 bases from V and 0 from J, leaving 4 bases between them. This CDR3 comprises 11 residues. The germline V gene encodes CDR1 SGHRS and CDR2 YFSETQ. For the CDR3, the DNA is TGCGCCAGCGCAGTGAACACTGAAGCTTTCTTT. This codes for CASAVNTEAFF.

This clonotype was counted many times. The gene calls are TRBV5-1 and TRBJ2-2, with D possibly TRBD1 on 6 matching bases. The CDR3 totals 13 residues. The V gene lost 5 bases and the J gene lost 2 bases, with 7 bases spanning the gap. Germline V gene data show CDR1 as SGHRS and CDR2 as YFSETQ. The CDR3 nucleotides read TGCGCCAGCAGGGACAGTAACACCGGGGAGCTGTTTTTT. This encodes CASRDSNTGELFF.

This clonotype has a count of ten or more. The V call is TRBV20-1, the J call TRBJ2-7; no clear D gene. With 7 bases removed from V and 3 bases from J, the gap between germline ends came to 10 bases. This CDR3 contains 11 residues. Germline V lookup: CDR1 DFQATT, CDR2 SNEGSKA (reference sequence). CDR3 amino acids: CSGRISYEQYF. CDR3 coding DNA: TGCAGTGGCCGGATCAGCTACGAGCAGTACTTC.

The gene calls are TRBV27 and TRBJ2-7; TRBD2 agrees at 8 bases. Germline V gives CDR1 MNHEY, CDR2 SMNVEV (reference sequence). The CDR3 has 15 amino acids. J lost 2 bases, V lost 6 bases, and 9 bases had no gene match. The CDR3 region has the DNA TGTGCCAGCAGACCAGCGGGCGGGGGGACCTACGAGCAGTACTTC. Its translation is CASRPAGGGTYEQYF.

This clonotype has more than one count but fewer than ten. The rearrangement joins TRBV18 to TRBJ1-1; 9 bases agree with TRBD1. The germline gives CDR1 KGHSH, CDR2 LQKENI. Trimming at V came to 5 bases and at J to 2 bases, leaving 6 bases not matched to a gene. This CDR3 comprises 15 residues. This CDR3 reads CASSIQGQGNTEAFF. CDR3 sequence (DNA): TGTGCCAGCTCAATACAGGGACAGGGAAACACTGAAGCTTTCTTT.

This clonotype was seen more than once but under ten times. V usage is TRBV21-1 and J usage is TRBJ2-7. TRBV21-1 is a pseudogene. The CDR3 length is 20 residues. CDR3 region: CASSNPPWPNSSYEQYLWYF. CDR3 nucleotides: TGTGCCAGCAGCAATCCACCATGGCCGAACAGCTCCTACGAGCAGTACCTCTGGTACTTC.

This clonotype was detected a few times. This chain links TRBV24-1 with TRBJ2-3; D gene unclear. CDR3 length equals 14 residues. Per germline, CDR1 KGHDR and CDR2 SFDVKD. The V gene lost 0 bases and the J gene lost 6 bases, with 9 bases spanning the gap. The CDR3 here is CATSDLGSGDTQYF. The CDR3 DNA reads TGTGCCACCAGTGATTTGGGTAGTGGCGATACGCAGTATTTT.

The chain recombines TRBV14 with TRBJ2-4; a possible D gene is TRBD2 (5 bases). V was clipped by 0 bases and J by 0 bases, with 9 bases between them. The CDR3 is made up of 16 amino acids. Germline V gene sequence: CDR1 SGHDN, CDR2 FVKESK. The CDR3 spells CASSQERGRAKNIQYF. The CDR3 DNA follows: TGTGCCAGCAGCCAAGAACGAGGGAGAGCCAAAAACATTCAGTACTTC. Full variable domain (remainder filled in from reference TRBV14 and TRBJ2-4): EAGVTQFPSHSVIEKGQTVTLRCDPISGHDNLYWYRRVMGKEIKFLLHFVKESKQDESGMPNNRFLAERTGGTYSTLKVQPAELEDSGVYFCASSQERGRAKNIQYFGAGTRLSVL.

The rearrangement links TRBV5-4 to TRBJ2-3, with 9 bases identical to TRBD1. Germline V gives CDR1 SGHNT, CDR2 YYREEE (reference sequence). Trimming cost V 1 base and J 0 bases; bases outside gene matches: 15. There are 20 residues in the CDR3. The CDR3 DNA sequence: TGTGCCAGCAGCTTGTTGACGCTGCATGGACAGGGGTATAGCACAGATACGCAGTATTTT. It specifies CASSLLTLHGQGYSTDTQYF.

The chain links TRBV20-1 to TRBJ2-7; no definite D call. The germline CDR1 and CDR2 sequences are DFQATT and SNEGSKA (reference sequence). The ends were cut back, 5 bases at V and 7 bases at J, with 9 bases in the middle. The CDR3 is 10 residues long. CDR3 region: CSAPYKEQYF. DNA of the CDR3: TGCAGTGCTCCCTATAAGGAGCAGTACTTC.

V and J are TRBV6-5 and TRBJ1-6; possible D gene TRBD1, 5 bases. CDR1 MNHEY and CDR2 SVGAGI come from the germline V gene. The CDR3 spans 15 residues. V lost 2 bases, J lost 9 bases, and 14 bases lay in between. The CDR3 protein is CASSYMVGEGSPLHF. The CDR3 nucleotides are TGTGCCAGCAGTTACATGGTGGGGGAGGGTTCACCCCTCCACTTT.

This clonotype was seen a few times. The chain couples TRBV6-1 to TRBJ2-5; 7 bases are a match to TRBD1. This CDR3 has 15 amino acids. CDR1 and CDR2 from the germline V gene are MNHNS and SASEGT. Trimming took 5 bases from V and 4 from J; bases not matched to a gene: 10. Here the CDR3 DNA reads TGTGCCAGCAGTCTTTCGACAGGGAGAGGAGAGACCCAGTACTTC. It specifies CASSLSTGRGETQYF.

Ten or more counts support this clonotype. This chain links TRBV12-3 or TRBV12-4 with TRBJ2-1; D is ambiguous. The CDR3 totals 11 residues. Trimming took 4 bases from V and 14 from J, leaving 12 bases between them. The CDR3 loop is CASSSPWLEFF. The CDR3 DNA follows: TGTGCCAGCAGTTCCCCCTGGCTTGAGTTCTTC.

The chain has TRBV5-1 and TRBJ2-2; 7 positions match TRBD1. V dropped 3 bases and J dropped 2; count of bases not matched to a gene: 13. The CDR3 is made up of 18 amino acids. The germline gives CDR1 SGHRS, CDR2 YFSETQ. CDR3 DNA: TGCGCCAGCAGCTGGGGACAGCTCCCTGGGGGTAACACCGGGGAGCTGTTTTTT. It specifies CASSWGQLPGGNTGELFF.

This clonotype was detected a few times. The chain recombines TRBV5-1 with TRBJ2-5; 8 bases are shared with TRBD2. The germline CDR1 and CDR2 sequences are SGHRS and YFSETQ. The V gene end was trimmed by 2 bases and the J gene end by 1 base; junction bases not matched to a gene: 7. CDR3 size: 16 residues. The CDR3 here is CASSFPPGGVQETQYF. As DNA, the CDR3 is TGCGCCAGCAGCTTTCCCCCGGGAGGGGTCCAAGAGACCCAGTACTTC.